This T cell receptor beta chain was profiled in a study of identical twins. Study-level findings and limits: For out-of-frame beta sequences, excess twin sharing was weaker. The study found that models underestimated out-of-frame TCR alpha sharing in monozygotic twins.

The CDR3 covers 14 residues. Trimming removed 3 bases from V and 5 bases from J, with 13 bases in between. Per germline, CDR1 LGHDT and CDR2 YNNKEL (reference sequence). As regards this clonotype: Its matching antigen is unknown.

TCRdb re-analysed the 5' RACE reads in MiXCR, keeping a single row per CDR3 protein. The table lists around 470,000 distinct CDR3 sequences, over 12% of them singletons. This sample was shared with a second study, whose subject was yellow fever vaccine responses in identical twins.

The clonotype originates from a woman aged 18-30 years in good health. Specimen: CD4+ T cells sorted from blood. This sequence joins TRBV3-1 and TRBJ1-2, with D possibly matching TRBD1 (6 bases). Here the CDR3 reads CASSHSGAGYGYTF. The CDR3 DNA follows: TGTGCCAGCAGCCACTCGGGGGCAGGGTATGGCTACACCTTC.